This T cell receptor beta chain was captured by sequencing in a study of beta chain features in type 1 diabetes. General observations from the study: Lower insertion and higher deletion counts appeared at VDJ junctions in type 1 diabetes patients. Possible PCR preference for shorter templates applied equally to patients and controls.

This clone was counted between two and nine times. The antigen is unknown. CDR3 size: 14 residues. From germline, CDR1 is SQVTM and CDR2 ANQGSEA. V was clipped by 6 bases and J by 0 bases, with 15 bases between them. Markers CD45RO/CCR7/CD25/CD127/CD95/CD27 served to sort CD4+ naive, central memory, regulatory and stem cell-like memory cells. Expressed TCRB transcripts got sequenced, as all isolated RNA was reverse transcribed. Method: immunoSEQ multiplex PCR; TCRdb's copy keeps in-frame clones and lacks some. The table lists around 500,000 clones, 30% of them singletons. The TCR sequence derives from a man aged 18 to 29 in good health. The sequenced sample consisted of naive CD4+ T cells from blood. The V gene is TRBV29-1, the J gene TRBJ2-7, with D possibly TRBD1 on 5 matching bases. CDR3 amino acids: CSVSKGLVSYEQYF. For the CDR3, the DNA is TGCAGCGTATCCAAGGGGTTGGTCTCCTACGAGCAGTACTTC.